This T cell receptor beta chain was profiled in a study of CD4+ T cells in melanoma. Only in-frame clones appear in the TCRdb table, and some are missing; sequencing was by immunoSEQ multiplex PCR. Among roughly 110,000 clones listed, 92% were seen once. The clonotype originates from a human donor with melanoma. Sequencing used peripheral blood.

CDR3 loop: CASSQSPSGGTDTQYF. The DNA of the CDR3 is TGTGCCAGCAGCCAATCTCCTAGCGGGGGCACAGATACGCAGTATTTT. The rearrangement uses TRBV4-2 and TRBJ2-3, with 9 positions matching TRBD2. V was pared by 2 bases and J by 1 base, with 4 bases of the junction left unmatched. The CDR3 totals 16 residues. Germline CDR1 LGHNA, CDR2 YNFKEQ.